This TCR beta chain was profiled in a study of control samples from healthy donors and cancer patients. Sequenced by immunoSEQ multiplex PCR; TCRdb stores in-frame clones only, minus some. The sample lists 85,000 to 100,000 clones, 93% occurring once. The CDR3 has 15 residues. CDR1 and CDR2 from the germline V gene are SNHLY and FYNNEI. V lost 2 bases and J 2 bases, leaving 12 bases between the germline ends. The receptor was isolated from a man aged 18 to 30 in good health. The rearrangement uses TRBV2 and TRBJ1-2, with D possibly matching TRBD1 (6 bases). Sequenced: blood. The CDR3 region is CASSELAGENYGYTF. Here the CDR3 DNA reads TGTGCCAGCAGTGAATTGGCAGGGGAAAACTATGGCTACACCTTC.